This TCR beta chain is from a study of tumor-infiltrating lymphocytes in primary liver carcinoma (dated by TCRdb to the late 2010s). About the full investigation: The five patients, three men and two women aged 30 to 69 years, had hepatocellular carcinoma (four) or combined HCC and intrahepatic cholangiocarcinoma (one). Tumors of the five patients were stage T1-T3 N0M0 with maximum diameters of about 4.2 to 11 cm. Samples yielded roughly 3.5 to 8 million productive TCRbeta reads; read depth did not differ significantly between tissue types. For each liver tumor, the study sampled five regions along with adjacent normal tissue and blood, and applied TCRbeta repertoire sequencing, expression microarrays and whole-exome sequencing. TCRbeta repertoire sequencing covered about 35 specimens from 5 patients: 25 or so tumor regions, 5 adjacent noncancerous liver tissues and 5 peripheral blood samples. To link TCRbeta repertoire diversity to the local molecular phenotype, the 20 to 25 tumor region samples were profiled with Agilent mRNA microarrays. Technical replicate repertoires showed high reproducibility, with mean shared-clone rates around 0.9 and correlation coefficients above 0.95. Paper-wide results and their limitations: Repertoire overlap was higher between tumor regions (mean roughly 35%) than tumor-adjacent (around 17%) or tumor-blood (about 14%) pairs, consistent with antigen-driven expansion. The top 250 clones made up a significantly larger repertoire fraction in tumors than in blood (p = 0.039). Since the samples were bulk and unsorted, there was no way to compare CD4+ and CD8+ T cell repertoires. Only roughly 8-25% of top clones appeared in all five regions of a tumor, which suggests that tumor-infiltrating T cells are spatially heterogeneous. Because sequencing covered only the TCR beta chain and unpaired alpha chains were not captured, true repertoire diversity is likely underestimated. Only five patients were included in the study, and the authors note that the findings should be validated in a larger study.

As for this clonotype: Its antigen is unknown. The input lacks base qualities; no much larger clone sits a single base away.

Using a constant-region primer and ProtoScript II reverse transcriptase, TCRbeta-specific cDNA was reverse-transcribed from roughly 460 ng total RNA. Three nested multiplex PCR rounds, following a slightly modified ARM-PCR procedure, were used to build the TCRbeta libraries. Each of the first two PCR rounds ran for about 10 cycles using multiplex TRBV1-TRBV30 forward primers together with a Cbeta reverse primer. A final 25-cycle PCR with Deep VentR polymerase added sample barcodes and Illumina adapters. Before sequencing, amplicons of 200-500 bp were purified from gel using a QIAquick gel extraction kit. An Illumina HiSeq 2500 was used to sequence the TCRbeta amplicons with 250-bp paired-end reads. On the study's bioinformatics: Trimmomatic v0.33 was used to quality-trim the reads, and FLASH v1.2.11 was used to merge paired reads so that full CDR3 sequences could be recovered. V, D and J germline segments were assigned to the rearranged TCRbeta sequences by MiGEC v1.2.1b. VDJtools v1.0.0 computed clonotype statistics and Shannon-Wiener diversity indices. To cut down on sampling bias, every analysis after diversity analysis relied on just the 250 most abundant clonotypes from each sample. The public sequencing data were trimmed at Q25 with fastp and processed into clonotypes with MiXCR by TCRdb, which kept only in-frame beta chains. Under each unique CDR3 protein, matching rows form one entry showing the most common genes and DNA. What appears here as the V and J calls and clone size reflects TCRdb's work, not the paper's. This sample has around 78,000 distinct CDR3 sequences in its table, and around 75% of those were observed once. Clones ranked in the top ten supply roughly 13% of the sample.

Reading the germline V gene (reference sequence) gives CDR1 SGHNT and CDR2 YYREEE. V is cut by 6 bases and J by 3 bases, and the space between the germline ends is 21 bases. The CDR3 spans 16 residues, from the cysteine through the phenylalanine. Only CDR3 DNA remains: 48 bases, in frame from the first base. Total RNA and DNA were co-extracted without cell sorting from roughly 20-30 mg of bulk tissue using the AllPrep DNA/RNA mini kit. Between November 2015 and March 2016, 4 or 5 patients in China with histopathologically diagnosed primary liver carcinoma had surgical resection. At the time of sampling, the patients were treatment-naive and had chronic HBV infection. Each tumor was sampled at five spatially separated regions: the tumor centre plus the superior, inferior, left-lateral and right-lateral poles. Histology showed that every tumor sample contained more than 80% viable tumor cells. Pieces of fresh tumor and adjacent tissue were cut in half, with one half kept in RNAlater at -80 degrees C and the other half sent for histology.

The V and J genes are TRBV5-4 and TRBJ1-1, with the D segment identity uncertain. The specimen was liver tumor tissue from sampling region 4. Explained via the paper, the cell subset or site label denotes: tumor region T4, right-lateral pole. The receptor was isolated from an older woman with primary liver carcinoma and hepatitis B virus infection. The nucleotide sequence reads as follows: TGTGCCAGCAACTTTGGACTTGTGCGGGAGGACACTGAAGCTTTCTTT. This gives the protein CASNFGLVREDTEAFF.